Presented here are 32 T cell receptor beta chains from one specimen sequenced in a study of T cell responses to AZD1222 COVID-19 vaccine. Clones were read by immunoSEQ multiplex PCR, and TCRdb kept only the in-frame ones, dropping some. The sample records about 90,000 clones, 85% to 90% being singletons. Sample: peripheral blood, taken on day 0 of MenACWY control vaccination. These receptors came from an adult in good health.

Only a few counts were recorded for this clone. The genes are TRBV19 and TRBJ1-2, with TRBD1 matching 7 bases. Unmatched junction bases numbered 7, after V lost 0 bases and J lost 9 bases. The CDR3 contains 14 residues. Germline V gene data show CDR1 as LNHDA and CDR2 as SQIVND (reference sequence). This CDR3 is CASSIDRDSGSYTF. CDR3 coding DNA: TGTGCCAGTAGTATAGACCGGGACAGCGGTAGCTACACCTTC. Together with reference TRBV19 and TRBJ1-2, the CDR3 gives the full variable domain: DGGITQSPKYLFRKEGQNVTLSCEQNLNHDAMYWYRQDPGQGLRLIYYSQIVNDFQKGDIAEGYSVSREKKESFPLTVTSAQKNPTAFYLCASSIDRDSGSYTFGSGTRLTVV.

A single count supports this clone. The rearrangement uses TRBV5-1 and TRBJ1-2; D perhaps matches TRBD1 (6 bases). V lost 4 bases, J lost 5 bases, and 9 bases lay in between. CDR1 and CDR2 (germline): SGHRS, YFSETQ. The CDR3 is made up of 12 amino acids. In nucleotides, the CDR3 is TGCGCCAGCAGCATTCAGGGGTATGGCTACACCTTC. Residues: CASSIQGYGYTF.

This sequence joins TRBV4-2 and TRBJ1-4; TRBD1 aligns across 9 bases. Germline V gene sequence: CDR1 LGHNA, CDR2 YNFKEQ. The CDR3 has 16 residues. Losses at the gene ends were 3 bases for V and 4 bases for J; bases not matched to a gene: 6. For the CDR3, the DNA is TGTGCCAGCAGCCAGATGGGGACAGGGAATAATGAAAAACTGTTTTTT. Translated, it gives CASSQMGTGNNEKLFF.

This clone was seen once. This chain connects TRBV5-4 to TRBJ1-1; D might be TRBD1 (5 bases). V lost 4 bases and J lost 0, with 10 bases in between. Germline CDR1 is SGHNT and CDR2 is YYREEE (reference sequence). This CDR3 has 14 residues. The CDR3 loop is CASSMTRVNTEAFF. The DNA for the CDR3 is TGTGCCAGCAGCATGACCAGGGTGAACACTGAAGCTTTCTTT.

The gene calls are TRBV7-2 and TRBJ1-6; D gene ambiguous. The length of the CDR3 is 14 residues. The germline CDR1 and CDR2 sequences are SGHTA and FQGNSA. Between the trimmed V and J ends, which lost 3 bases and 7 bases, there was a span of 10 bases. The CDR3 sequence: CASSLGSKNSPLHF. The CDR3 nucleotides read TGTGCCAGCAGCTTGGGCAGCAAGAATTCACCCCTCCACTTT.

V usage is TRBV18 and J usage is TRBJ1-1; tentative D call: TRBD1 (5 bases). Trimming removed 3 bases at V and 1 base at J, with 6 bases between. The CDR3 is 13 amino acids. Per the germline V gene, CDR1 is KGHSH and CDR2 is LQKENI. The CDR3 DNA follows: TGTGCCAGCTCACCCCAGGGGAACACTGAAGCTTTCTTT. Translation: CASSPQGNTEAFF. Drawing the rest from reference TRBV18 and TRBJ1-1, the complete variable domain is NAGVMQNPRHLVRRRGQEARLRCSPMKGHSHVYWYRQLPEEGLKFMVYLQKENIIDESGMPKERFSAEFPKEGPSILRIQQVVRGDSAAYFCASSPQGNTEAFFGQGTRLTVV.

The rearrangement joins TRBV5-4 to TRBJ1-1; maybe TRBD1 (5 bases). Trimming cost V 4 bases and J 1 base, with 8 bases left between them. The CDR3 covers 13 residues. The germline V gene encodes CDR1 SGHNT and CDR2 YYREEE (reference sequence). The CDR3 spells CASSPGANTEAFF. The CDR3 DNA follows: TGTGCCAGCAGCCCCGGGGCGAACACTGAAGCTTTCTTT.

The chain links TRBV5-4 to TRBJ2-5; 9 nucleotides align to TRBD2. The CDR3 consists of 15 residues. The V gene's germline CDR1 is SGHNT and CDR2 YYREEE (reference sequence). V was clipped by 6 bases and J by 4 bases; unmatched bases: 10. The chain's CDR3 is CASTTNIAGAETQYF. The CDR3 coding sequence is TGTGCCAGCACCACGAACATAGCGGGGGCAGAGACCCAGTACTTC.

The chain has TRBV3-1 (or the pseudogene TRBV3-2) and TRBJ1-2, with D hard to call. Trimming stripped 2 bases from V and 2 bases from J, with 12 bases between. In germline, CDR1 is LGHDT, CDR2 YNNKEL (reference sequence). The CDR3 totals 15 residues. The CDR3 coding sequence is TGTGCCAGCAGCCAACGCGTCGGAACGAACTATGGCTACACCTTC. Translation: CASSQRVGTNYGYTF.

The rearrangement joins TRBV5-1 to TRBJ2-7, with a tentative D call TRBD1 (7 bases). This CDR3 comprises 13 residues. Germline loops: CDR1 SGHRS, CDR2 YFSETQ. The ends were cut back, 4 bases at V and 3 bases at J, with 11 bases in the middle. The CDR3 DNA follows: TGCGCCAGCAGCCCTCAGGGGGGCTACGAGCAGTACTTC. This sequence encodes CASSPQGGYEQYF.

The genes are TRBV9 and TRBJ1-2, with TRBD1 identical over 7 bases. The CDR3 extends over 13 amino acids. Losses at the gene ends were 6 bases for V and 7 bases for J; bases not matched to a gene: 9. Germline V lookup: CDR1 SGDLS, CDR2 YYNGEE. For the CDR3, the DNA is TGTGCCAGCACCGGCCCAGGGGGAACTGGCTACACCTTC. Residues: CASTGPGGTGYTF.

The CDR3, as DNA: TGTGCCAGCAGCCAAGATGGGCAGCTTAGCTCTGGGGCCAACGTCCTGACTTTC. It is translated as CASSQDGQLSSGANVLTF. The gene calls are TRBV4-2 and TRBJ2-6; no reliable D call. CDR3 size: 18 residues. Germline CDR1 reads LGHNA; CDR2 reads YNFKEQ. Between the trimmed V and J ends, which lost 0 bases and 0 bases, there was a span of 12 bases.

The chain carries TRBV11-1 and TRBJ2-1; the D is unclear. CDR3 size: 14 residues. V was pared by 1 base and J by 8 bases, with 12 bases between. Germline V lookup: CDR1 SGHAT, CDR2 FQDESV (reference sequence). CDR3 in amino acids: CASSLGVAGYEQFF. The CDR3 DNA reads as TGTGCCAGCAGCTTAGGGGTAGCCGGCTATGAGCAGTTCTTC.

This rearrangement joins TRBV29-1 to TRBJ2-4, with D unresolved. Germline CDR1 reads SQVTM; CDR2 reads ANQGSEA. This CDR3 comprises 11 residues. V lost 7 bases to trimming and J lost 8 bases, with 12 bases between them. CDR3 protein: CSARSRDIQYF. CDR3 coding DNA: TGCAGCGCTCGATCTAGAGACATTCAGTACTTC.

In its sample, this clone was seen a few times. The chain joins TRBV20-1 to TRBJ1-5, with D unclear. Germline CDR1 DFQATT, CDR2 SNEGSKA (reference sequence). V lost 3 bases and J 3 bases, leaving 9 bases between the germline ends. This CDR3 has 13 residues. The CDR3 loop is CSASGVYNQPQHF. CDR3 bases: TGCAGTGCTAGTGGAGTATACAATCAGCCCCAGCATTTT.

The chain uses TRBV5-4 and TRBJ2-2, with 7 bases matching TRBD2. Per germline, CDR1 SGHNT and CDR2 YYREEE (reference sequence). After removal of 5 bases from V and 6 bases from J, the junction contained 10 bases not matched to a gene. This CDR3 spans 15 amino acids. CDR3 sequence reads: CASSGGGIFPGELFF. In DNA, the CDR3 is TGTGCCAGCAGTGGCGGGGGAATATTCCCCGGGGAGCTGTTTTTT.

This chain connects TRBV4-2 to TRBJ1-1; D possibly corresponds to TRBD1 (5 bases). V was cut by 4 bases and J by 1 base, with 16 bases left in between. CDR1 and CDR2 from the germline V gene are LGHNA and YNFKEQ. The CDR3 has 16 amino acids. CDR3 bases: TGTGCCAGCAGCCGCACCGGGGGTACAGGGAACACTGAAGCTTTCTTT. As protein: CASSRTGGTGNTEAFF.

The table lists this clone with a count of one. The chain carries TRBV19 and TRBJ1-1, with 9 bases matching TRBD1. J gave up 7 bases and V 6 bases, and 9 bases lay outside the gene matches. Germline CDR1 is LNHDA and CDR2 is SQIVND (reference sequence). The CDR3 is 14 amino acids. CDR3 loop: CASSLRTGEDEAFF. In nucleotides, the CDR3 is TGTGCCAGTAGCCTTCGGACAGGGGAGGATGAAGCTTTCTTT. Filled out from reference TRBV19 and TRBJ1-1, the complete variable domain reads DGGITQSPKYLFRKEGQNVTLSCEQNLNHDAMYWYRQDPGQGLRLIYYSQIVNDFQKGDIAEGYSVSREKKESFPLTVTSAQKNPTAFYLCASSLRTGEDEAFFGQGTRLTVV.

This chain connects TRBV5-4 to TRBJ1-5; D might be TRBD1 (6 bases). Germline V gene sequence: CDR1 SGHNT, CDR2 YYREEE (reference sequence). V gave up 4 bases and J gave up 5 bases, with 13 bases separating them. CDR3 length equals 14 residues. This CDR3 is CASSLQGIDQPQHF. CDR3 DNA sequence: TGTGCCAGCAGCCTACAGGGTATAGATCAGCCCCAGCATTTT.

The CDR3 loop is CASSLGTGGHYGYTF. Here the CDR3 DNA reads TGTGCCAGCAGCCTAGGAACAGGGGGGCACTATGGCTACACCTTC. V and J are TRBV3-1 (or the pseudogene TRBV3-2) and TRBJ1-2; 8 nucleotides agree with TRBD1. The CDR3 totals 15 residues. Germline V CDR1 and CDR2: LGHDT, YNNKEL (reference sequence). With 4 bases clipped from V and 3 bases from J, the junction kept 7 bases outside the gene matches.

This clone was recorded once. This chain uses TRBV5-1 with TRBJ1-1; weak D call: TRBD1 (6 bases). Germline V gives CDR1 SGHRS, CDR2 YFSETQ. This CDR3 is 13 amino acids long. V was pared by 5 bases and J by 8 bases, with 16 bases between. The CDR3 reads CASSLKAGEEAFF. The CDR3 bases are TGCGCCAGCAGTTTAAAAGCAGGGGAAGAAGCTTTCTTT.

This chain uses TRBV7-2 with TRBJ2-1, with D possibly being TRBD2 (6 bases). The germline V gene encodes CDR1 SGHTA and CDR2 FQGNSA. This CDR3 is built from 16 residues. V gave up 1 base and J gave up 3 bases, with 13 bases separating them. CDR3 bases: TGTGCCAGCAGCTTAGTCGGAGGGCAATACTACAATGAGCAGTTCTTC. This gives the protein CASSLVGGQYYNEQFF.

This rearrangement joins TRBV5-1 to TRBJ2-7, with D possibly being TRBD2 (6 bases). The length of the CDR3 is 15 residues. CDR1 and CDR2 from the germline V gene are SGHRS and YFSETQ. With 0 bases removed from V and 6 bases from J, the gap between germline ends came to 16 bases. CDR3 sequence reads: CASSLDGDSGAEQYF. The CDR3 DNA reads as TGCGCCAGCAGCTTGGATGGGGACTCTGGAGCCGAGCAGTACTTC.

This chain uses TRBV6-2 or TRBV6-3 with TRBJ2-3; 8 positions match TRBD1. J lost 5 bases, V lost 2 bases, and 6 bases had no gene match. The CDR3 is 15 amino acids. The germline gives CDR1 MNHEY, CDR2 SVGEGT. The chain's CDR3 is CASSYRQGAGDTQYF. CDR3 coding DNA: TGTGCCAGCAGTTACCGGCAGGGGGCTGGAGATACGCAGTATTTT.

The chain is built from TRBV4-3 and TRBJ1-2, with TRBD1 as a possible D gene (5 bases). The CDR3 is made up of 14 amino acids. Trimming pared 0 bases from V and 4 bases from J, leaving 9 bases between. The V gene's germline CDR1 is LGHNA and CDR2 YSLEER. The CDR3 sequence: CASSQDGASYGYTF. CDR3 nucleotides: TGCGCCAGCAGCCAAGATGGGGCATCCTATGGCTACACCTTC.

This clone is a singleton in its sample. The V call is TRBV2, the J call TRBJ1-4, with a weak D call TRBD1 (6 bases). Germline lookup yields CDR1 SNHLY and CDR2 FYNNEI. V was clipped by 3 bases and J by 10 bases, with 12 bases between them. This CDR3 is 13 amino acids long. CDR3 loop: CASSEGRGGKLFF. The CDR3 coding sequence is TGTGCCAGCAGTGAGGGCAGGGGAGGAAAACTGTTTTTT.

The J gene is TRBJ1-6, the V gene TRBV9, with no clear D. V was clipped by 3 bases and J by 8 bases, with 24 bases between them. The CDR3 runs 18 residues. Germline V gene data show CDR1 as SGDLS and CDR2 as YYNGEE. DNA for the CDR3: TGTGCCAGCAGCGGGCCCACCCCGGCCCGGGCCGCGGATTCACCCCTCCACTTT. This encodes CASSGPTPARAADSPLHF.

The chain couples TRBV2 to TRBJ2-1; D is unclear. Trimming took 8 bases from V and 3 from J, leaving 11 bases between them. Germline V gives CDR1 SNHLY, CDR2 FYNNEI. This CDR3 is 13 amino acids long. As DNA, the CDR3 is TGTGCCAGCCGAGCCTATAACTACAATGAGCAGTTCTTC. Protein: CASRAYNYNEQFF.

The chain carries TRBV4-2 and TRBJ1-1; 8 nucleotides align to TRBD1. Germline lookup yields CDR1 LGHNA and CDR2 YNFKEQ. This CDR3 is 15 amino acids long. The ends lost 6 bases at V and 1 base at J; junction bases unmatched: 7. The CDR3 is CASSRGTGQNTEAFF. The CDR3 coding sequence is TGTGCCAGCAGTAGGGGGACAGGTCAGAACACTGAAGCTTTCTTT.

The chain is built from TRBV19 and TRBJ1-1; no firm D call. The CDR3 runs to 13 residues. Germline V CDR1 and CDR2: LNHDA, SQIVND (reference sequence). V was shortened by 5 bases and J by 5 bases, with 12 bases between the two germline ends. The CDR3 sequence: CASSRTVGTEAFF. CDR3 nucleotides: TGTGCCAGTAGTCGGACCGTCGGGACTGAAGCTTTCTTT.

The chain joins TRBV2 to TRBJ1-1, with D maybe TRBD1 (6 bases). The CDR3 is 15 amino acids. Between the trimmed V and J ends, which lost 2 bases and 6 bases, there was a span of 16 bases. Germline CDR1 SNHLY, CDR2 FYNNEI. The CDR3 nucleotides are TGTGCCAGCAGTGAACTTCAGGGGAGTGCGGCTGAAGCTTTCTTT. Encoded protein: CASSELQGSAAEAFF.

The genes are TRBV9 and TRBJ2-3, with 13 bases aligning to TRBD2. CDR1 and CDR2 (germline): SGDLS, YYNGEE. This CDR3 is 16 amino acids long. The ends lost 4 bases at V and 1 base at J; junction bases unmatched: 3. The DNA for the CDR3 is TGTGCCAGCAGCTCGGGGACTAGCGGGGGCACAGATACGCAGTATTTT. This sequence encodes CASSSGTSGGTDTQYF.